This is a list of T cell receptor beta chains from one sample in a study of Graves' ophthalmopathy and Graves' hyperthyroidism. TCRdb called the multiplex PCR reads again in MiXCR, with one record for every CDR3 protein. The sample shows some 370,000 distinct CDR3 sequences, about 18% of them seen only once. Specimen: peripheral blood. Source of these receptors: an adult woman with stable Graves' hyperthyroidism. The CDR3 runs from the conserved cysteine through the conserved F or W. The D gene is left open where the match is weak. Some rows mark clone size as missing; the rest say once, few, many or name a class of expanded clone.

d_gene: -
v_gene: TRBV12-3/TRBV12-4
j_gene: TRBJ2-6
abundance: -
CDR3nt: TGTGCCAGCAGCCCCACCCTAAGACACTCTGGGGCCAACGTCCTGACTTTC
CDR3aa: CASSPTLRHSGANVLTF

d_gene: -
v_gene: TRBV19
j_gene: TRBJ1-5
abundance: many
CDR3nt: TGTGCCAGTAGTGGAGATAACAGCTATCAGCCCCAGCATTTT
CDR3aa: CASSGDNSYQPQHF

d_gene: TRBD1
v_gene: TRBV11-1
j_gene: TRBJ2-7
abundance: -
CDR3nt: TGTGCCAGCAGACTGGGACAGTTCTACGAGCAGTACTTC
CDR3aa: CASRLGQFYEQYF

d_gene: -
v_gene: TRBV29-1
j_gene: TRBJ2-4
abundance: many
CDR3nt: TGCAGCGCCGAGGACAGAGCCAAAAACATTAAGTACTTC
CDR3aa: CSAEDRAKNIKYF

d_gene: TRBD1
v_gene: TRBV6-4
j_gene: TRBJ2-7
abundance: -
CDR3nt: TGTGCCAGCAGTCCAATCCTACCGGGGACAGGGGGCTACGAGCAGTACTTC
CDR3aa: CASSPILPGTGGYEQYF

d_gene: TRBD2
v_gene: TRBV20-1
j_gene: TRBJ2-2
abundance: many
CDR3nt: TGCATCCCGTCCCCCAGCGGGAGGGATAACGGGGAGCTGTTTTTT
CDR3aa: CIPSPSGRDNGELFF

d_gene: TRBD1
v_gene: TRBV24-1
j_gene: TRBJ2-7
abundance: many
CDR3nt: TGTGCCACCAGTGATGCGAACCCCGGGACAGGGATGCACGAGCAGTACTTC
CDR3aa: CATSDANPGTGMHEQYF

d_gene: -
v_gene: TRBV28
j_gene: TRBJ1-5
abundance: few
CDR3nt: TGTGCCAGCAGTGGGGATTTAGATCAGCCCCAGCATTTT
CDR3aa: CASSGDLDQPQHF

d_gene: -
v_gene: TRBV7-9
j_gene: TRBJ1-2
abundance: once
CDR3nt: TGTGCCAGCAGCTCCTCGTGGGTCGGAGGCTACACCTTC
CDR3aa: CASSSSWVGGYTF

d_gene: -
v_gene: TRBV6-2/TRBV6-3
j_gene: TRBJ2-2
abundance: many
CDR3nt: TGTGCCAGCAGCCTAGATGGGCGGGGCAACACCGGGGAGCTGTTTTTT
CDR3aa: CASSLDGRGNTGELFF

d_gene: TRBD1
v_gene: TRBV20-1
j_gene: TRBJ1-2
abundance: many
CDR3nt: TGCAGTGCTTCCGGGACAGGGCGGTATGGCTACACCTTC
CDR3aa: CSASGTGRYGYTF

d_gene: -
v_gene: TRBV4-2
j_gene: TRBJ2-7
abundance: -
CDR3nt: TGTGCCAGCAGCCAAGAAATCGGACCCTCACCCTACGAGCAGTACTTC
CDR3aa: CASSQEIGPSPYEQYF

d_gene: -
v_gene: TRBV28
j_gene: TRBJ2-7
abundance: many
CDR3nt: TGTGCCACCCGCGGGACTTACTCCTACGAGCAGTACTTC
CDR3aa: CATRGTYSYEQYF

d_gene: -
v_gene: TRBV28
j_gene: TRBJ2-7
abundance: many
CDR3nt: TGTGCCAGCAGTCCGGACTTAACCTACGAGCAGTACTTC
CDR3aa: CASSPDLTYEQYF

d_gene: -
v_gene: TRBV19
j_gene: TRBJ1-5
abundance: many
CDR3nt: TGTGCCAGTAGCACGGACAGCCGCAATCAGCCCCAGCATTTT
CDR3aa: CASSTDSRNQPQHF

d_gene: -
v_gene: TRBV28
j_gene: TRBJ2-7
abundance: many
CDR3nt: TGTGCCAGCAGTTTAGCGTCCCTGCGTCAGGTCCGCTCCTACGAGCAGTACTTC
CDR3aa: CASSLASLRQVRSYEQYF

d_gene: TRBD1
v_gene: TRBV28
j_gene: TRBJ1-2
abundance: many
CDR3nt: TGTACCAGCAGTCTCCGGGACAGACTTAACTATGGCTACACCTTC
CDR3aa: CTSSLRDRLNYGYTF

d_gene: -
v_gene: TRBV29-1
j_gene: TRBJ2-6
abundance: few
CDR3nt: TGCAGCGCCCAGGAGGGTACTGGGGCCAACGTCCTGACTTTC
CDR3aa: CSAQEGTGANVLTF

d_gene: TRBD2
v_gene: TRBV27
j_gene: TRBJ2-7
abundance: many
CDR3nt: TGTGCCAGCAGCTTAGCGGGAGAGGGAGTCTCCTACGAGCAGTACTTC
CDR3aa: CASSLAGEGVSYEQYF

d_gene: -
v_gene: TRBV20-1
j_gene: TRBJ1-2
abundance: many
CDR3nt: TGCAGTGCCGCGAACTCGCGGGTAAGGGATGGCTACACCTTC
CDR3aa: CSAANSRVRDGYTF

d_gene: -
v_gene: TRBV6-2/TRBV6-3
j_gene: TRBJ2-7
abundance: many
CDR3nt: TGTGCCAGCAGCTACGGGACATCGGTCCACGAGCAGTACTTC
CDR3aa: CASSYGTSVHEQYF

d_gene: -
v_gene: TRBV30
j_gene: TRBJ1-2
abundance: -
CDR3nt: TGTGCCAGTGAGGGGACCGCTAACTATGGCTACACCTTC
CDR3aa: CASEGTANYGYTF

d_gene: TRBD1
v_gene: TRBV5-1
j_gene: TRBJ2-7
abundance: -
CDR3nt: TGCGCCAGCAGCAAGCGCGAACTCCGGGACAGGGGCTACGAGCAGTACTTC
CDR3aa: CASSKRELRDRGYEQYF

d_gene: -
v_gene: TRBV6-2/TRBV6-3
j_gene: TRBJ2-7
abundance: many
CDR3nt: TGTGCCAGCAGTTACTCGATCCGCTCCCCGGGGGAATCCTACGAGCAGTACTTC
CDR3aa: CASSYSIRSPGESYEQYF

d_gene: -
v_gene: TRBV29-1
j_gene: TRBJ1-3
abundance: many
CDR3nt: TGCAGCGTTGATTCGGGTACTGGAAACACCATATATTTT
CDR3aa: CSVDSGTGNTIYF

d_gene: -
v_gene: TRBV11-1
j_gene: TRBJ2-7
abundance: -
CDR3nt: TGTGCCAGCAGCTTAGCGGCAGGGAGAGCCTCCTACGAGCAGTACTTC
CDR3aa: CASSLAAGRASYEQYF

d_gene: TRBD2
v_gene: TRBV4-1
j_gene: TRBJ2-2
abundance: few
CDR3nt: TGCGCCAGCAGCCAAGTGTTCGGGAGGATGGCCGGGGAGCTGTTTTTT
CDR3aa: CASSQVFGRMAGELFF

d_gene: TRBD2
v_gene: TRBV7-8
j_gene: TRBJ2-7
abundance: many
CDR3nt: TGTGCCAGCAGCCCCGGACTAGCGGGAGGGGAGCAGTACTTC
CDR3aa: CASSPGLAGGEQYF

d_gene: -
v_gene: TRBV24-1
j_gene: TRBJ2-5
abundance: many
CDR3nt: TGTGCCACCAGTGAATACGGACGGTGGGGAGAGACCCAGTACTTC
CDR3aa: CATSEYGRWGETQYF

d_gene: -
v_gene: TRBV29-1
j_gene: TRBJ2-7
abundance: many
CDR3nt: TGCAGCGTTCGGCCGGACTTGGCGGGGGCGGGGGAGCAGTACTTC
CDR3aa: CSVRPDLAGAGEQYF